The rows below give T cell receptor beta chains drawn from one sample of a study of read filtering for tumor transcriptome and immune sequencing. MiXCR, applied by TCRdb to the reads, yields one record per CDR3 protein. The table includes around 25,000 distinct CDR3 sequences, approximately 22% detected once. What was sequenced was a population of CD138-negative cells sorted from bone marrow. These receptors all come from a donor at least 40 years old with multiple myeloma. Both conserved end residues are part of each CDR3. D genes are given only for firm matches. The size entry is marked missing in some rows and otherwise reads once, few, many or a size class.

clone size	D gene	J gene	V gene	CDR3 DNA	CDR3 protein
NA	NA	TRBJ2-3	TRBV10-3	TGTGCCATCAGTGAGCTCCAGGGGAGGGATACGCAGTATTTT	CAISELQGRDTQYF
NA	NA	TRBJ2-5	TRBV5-6	TGTGCCAGCAGTTTTGGCAGGGTCCAAGAGACCCAGCACTTC	CASSFGRVQETQHF
NA	NA	TRBJ2-3	TRBV9	TGTGCCAGCAGCGTGGCGGAGGGGCTCTTAGATACGCAGTATTTT	CASSVAEGLLDTQYF
many	NA	TRBJ2-3	TRBV20-1	TGCAGTGCTAGACGTGGGGGCCCAGATACGCAGTATTTT	CSARRGGPDTQYF
many	NA	TRBJ2-1	TRBV5-4	TGTGCCAGCAGCCGAGACGTCTACAATGAGCAGTTCTTC	CASSRDVYNEQFF
NA	TRBD2	TRBJ2-5	TRBV7-3	TGTGCCAGCAGCCGTGGGGGAGGGCTAGAGACCCAGTACTTC	CASSRGGGLETQYF
many	NA	TRBJ2-7	TRBV9	TGTGCCAGCAGCGCCGAATTACTAGGCGGAGAGCAGTACTTC	CASSAELLGGEQYF
NA	NA	TRBJ2-7	TRBV5-1	TGCGCCAGCAGCTTGTCGGGGTACTCCTACGAGCAGTACTTC	CASSLSGYSYEQYF
many	NA	TRBJ1-1	TRBV7-9	TGTGCCAGCAGCCGTCCCCCGAACACTGAAGCTTTCTTT	CASSRPPNTEAFF
many	TRBD1	TRBJ2-3	TRBV7-9	TGTGCCAGCAGCTACAAACCGGGACAGGGAAACACAGATACGCAGTATTTT	CASSYKPGQGNTDTQYF
NA	NA	TRBJ2-3	TRBV20-1	TGCAGTGCTAGAAGGGGGGGGCCCACAGATACGCAGTATTTT	CSARRGGPTDTQYF
few	NA	TRBJ1-5	TRBV4-1	TGCGCCAGCAGCCAAGATCACAGGGTTAGCAATCAGCCCCAGCATTTT	CASSQDHRVSNQPQHF
NA	NA	TRBJ2-2	TRBV10-2	TGCGCCAGCAGTGAGCTACGGGGGACGGGCACCGGGGAGCTGTTTTTT	CASSELRGTGTGELFF
many	NA	TRBJ1-2	TRBV7-2	TGTGCCAGCAGCCCCGGCAGGGTAGGCTACACCTTC	CASSPGRVGYTF